This TCR beta chain was identified in a study of blood T cell repertoires in COVID-19. Sequencing used immunoSEQ multiplex PCR; TCRdb keeps in-frame clones, though not all of them. In the table there are more than 200,000 clones, roughly 80% of which are singletons. Germline assignment: CDR1 SGHTA and CDR2 FQGTGA. The ends were cut back, 8 bases at V and 5 bases at J, with 15 bases in the middle. The CDR3 totals 13 residues. Sample: peripheral blood. The receptor was derived from a man aged 55 to 69 with acute or convalescent COVID-19. The chain carries TRBV7-3 and TRBJ2-5; no definite D call. The CDR3 region has the DNA TGTGCCAGCTCCGTAACCGGTACGGAGACCCAGTACTTC. Translation: CASSVTGTETQYF.